This TCR beta chain was identified during a study of cytomegalovirus exposure and HLA in healthy donors. In the study overall: The approximately 130 validation repertoires were reported in a later analysis to have been generated on the same platform as the approximately 700 first-cohort repertoires.

The table came from immunoSEQ multiplex PCR; TCRdb's copy has only in-frame clones and leaves some out. The table includes about 130,000 clones, 85% to 90% detected once. This clone came up once. Its antigen is unknown. The CDR3 has 16 amino acids. Trimming took off 5 bases at V and 1 base at J, with 17 bases between the two ends. Germline assignment: CDR1 SNHLY and CDR2 FYNNEI. General study results and limits: The study put about 180 TCR beta chains on its list as cytomegalovirus-associated. Most TCR sequences were seen very rarely across donors, but some public TCRs occurred in many. Reported performance of the classifier showed diagnosis of cytomegalovirus status with high specificity and sensitivity.

The chain employs TRBV2 and TRBJ1-1; perhaps TRBD1 as D (6 bases). This TCR was sampled from a young woman in good health and CMV-seropositive. Material for sequencing was PBMCs. The CDR3 DNA follows: TGTGCCAGCAGTTCAGAGGGGGGGGTTCGGAACACTGAAGCTTTCTTT. The encoded protein is CASSSEGGVRNTEAFF.